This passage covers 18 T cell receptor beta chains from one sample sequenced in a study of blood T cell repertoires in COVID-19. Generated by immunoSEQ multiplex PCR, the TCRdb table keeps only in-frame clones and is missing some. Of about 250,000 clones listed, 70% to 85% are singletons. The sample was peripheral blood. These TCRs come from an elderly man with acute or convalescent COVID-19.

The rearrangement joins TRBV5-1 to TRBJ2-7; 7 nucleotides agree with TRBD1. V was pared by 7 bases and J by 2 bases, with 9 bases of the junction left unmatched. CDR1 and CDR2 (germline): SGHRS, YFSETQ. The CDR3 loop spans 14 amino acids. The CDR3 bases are TGCGCCAGCGCAGTATCAGGACAGGCCTACGAGCAGTACTTC. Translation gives CASAVSGQAYEQYF.

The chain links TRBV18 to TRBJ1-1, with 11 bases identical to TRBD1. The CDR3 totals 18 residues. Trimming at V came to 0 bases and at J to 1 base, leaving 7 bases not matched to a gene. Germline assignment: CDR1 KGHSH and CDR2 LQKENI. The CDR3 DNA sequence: TGTGCCAGCTCACCACCGAGGACAGGGGGCCGAAGGAACACTGAAGCTTTCTTT. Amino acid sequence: CASSPPRTGGRRNTEAFF. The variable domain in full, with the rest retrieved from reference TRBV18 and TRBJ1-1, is NAGVMQNPRHLVRRRGQEARLRCSPMKGHSHVYWYRQLPEEGLKFMVYLQKENIIDESGMPKERFSAEFPKEGPSILRIQQVVRGDSAAYFCASSPPRTGGRRNTEAFFGQGTRLTVV.

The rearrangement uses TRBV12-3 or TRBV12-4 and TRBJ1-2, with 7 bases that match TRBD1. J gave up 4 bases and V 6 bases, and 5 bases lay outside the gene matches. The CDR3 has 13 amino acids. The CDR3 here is CASSPGGGYGYTF. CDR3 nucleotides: TGTGCCAGCAGCCCAGGGGGAGGCTATGGCTACACCTTC.

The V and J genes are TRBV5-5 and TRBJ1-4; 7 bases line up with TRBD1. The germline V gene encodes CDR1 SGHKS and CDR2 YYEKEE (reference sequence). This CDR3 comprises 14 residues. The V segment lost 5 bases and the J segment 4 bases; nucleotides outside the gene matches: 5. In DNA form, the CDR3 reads TGTGCCAGCAGTGTGGGACAGTATAATGAAAAACTGTTTTTT. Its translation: CASSVGQYNEKLFF.

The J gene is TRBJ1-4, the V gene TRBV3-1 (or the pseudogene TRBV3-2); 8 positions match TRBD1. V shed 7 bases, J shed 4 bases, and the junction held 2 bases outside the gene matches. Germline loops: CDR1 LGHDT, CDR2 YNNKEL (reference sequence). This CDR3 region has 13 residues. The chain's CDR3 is CASTDRVNEKLFF. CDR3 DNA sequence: TGTGCCAGCACGGACAGGGTTAATGAAAAACTGTTTTTT.

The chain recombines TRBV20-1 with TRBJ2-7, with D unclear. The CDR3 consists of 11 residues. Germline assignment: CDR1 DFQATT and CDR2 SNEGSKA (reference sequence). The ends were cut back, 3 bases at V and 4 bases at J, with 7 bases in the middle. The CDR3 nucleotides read TGCAGTGCTAGTCCCAATTACGAGCAGTACTTC. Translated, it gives CSASPNYEQYF.

CDR3 sequence reads: CASSLLERTSGGNIQYF. The CDR3 DNA is TGTGCCAGCTCACTACTGGAAAGGACCTCGGGGGGTAACATTCAGTACTTC. V is TRBV18 and J is TRBJ2-4; 7 bases line up with TRBD2. The V segment lost 4 bases and the J segment 7 bases; nucleotides outside the gene matches: 16. This CDR3 contains 17 residues. Germline CDR1 is KGHSH and CDR2 is LQKENI.

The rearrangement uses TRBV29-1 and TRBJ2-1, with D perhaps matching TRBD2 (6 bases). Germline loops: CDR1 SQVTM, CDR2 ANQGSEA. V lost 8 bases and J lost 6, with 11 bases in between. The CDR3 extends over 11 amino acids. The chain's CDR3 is CSRDWGNEQFF. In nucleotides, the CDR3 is TGCAGCCGGGACTGGGGCAATGAGCAGTTCTTC.

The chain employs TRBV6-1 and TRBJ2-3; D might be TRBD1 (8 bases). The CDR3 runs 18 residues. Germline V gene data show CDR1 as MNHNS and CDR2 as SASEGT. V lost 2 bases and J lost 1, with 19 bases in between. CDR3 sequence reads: CASSESGHRGGGTDTQYF. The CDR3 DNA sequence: TGTGCCAGCAGTGAATCGGGACACAGGGGGGGAGGCACAGATACGCAGTATTTT.

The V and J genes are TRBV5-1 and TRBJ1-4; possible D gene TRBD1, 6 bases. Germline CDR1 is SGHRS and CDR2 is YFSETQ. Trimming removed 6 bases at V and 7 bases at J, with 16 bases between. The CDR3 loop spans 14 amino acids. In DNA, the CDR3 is TGCGCCAGCACCCGAAATCTGGACAGTGAAAAACTGTTTTTT. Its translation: CASTRNLDSEKLFF.

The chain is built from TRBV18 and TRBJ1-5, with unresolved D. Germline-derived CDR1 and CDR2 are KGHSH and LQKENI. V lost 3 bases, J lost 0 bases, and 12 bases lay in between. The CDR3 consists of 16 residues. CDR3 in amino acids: CASSPFGPNSNQPQHF. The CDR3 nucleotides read TGTGCCAGCTCACCCTTCGGTCCGAATAGCAATCAGCCCCAGCATTTT.

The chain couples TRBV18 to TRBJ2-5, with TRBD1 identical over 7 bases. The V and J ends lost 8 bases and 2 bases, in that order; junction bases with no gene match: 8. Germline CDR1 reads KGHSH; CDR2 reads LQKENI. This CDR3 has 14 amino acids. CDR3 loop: CASNSKGQQETQYF. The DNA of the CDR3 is TGTGCCAGCAACTCAAAGGGACAGCAAGAGACCCAGTACTTC.

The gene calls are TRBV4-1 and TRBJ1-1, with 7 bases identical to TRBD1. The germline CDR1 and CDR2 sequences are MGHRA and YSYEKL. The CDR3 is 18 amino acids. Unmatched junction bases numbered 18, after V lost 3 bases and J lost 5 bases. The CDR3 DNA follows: TGCGCCAGCAGCCACCCAAAATTCCCCCGACAGGGCAGGACTGAAGCTTTCTTT. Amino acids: CASSHPKFPRQGRTEAFF.

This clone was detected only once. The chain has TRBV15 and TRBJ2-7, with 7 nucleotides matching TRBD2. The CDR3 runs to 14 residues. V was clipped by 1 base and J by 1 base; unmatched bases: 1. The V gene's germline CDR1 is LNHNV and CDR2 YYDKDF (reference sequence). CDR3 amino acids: CATSRGGGSYEQYF. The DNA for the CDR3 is TGTGCCACCAGCAGAGGGGGGGGGTCCTACGAGCAGTACTTC.

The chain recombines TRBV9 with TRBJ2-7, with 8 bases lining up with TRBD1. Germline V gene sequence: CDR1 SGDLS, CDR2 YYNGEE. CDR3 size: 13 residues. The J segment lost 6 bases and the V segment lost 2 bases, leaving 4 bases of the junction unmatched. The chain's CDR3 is CASSVGQGPEQYF. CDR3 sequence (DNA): TGTGCCAGCAGCGTCGGACAGGGCCCCGAGCAGTACTTC.

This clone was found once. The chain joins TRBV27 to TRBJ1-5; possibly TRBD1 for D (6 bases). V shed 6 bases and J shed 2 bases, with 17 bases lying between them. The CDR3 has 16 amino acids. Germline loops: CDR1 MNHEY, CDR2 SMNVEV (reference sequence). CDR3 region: CASSSTGRSGNQPQHF. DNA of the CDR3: TGTGCCAGCAGCTCAACAGGGCGGAGTGGCAATCAGCCCCAGCATTTT.

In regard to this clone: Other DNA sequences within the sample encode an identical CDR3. CDR3: CATSDLHQGNYGYTF. The CDR3 nucleotides read TGTGCCACCAGTGATTTGCATCAGGGTAACTATGGCTACACCTTC. The chain employs TRBV24-1 and TRBJ1-2; weak D call: TRBD1 (5 bases). Germline assignment: CDR1 KGHDR and CDR2 SFDVKD. This CDR3 has 15 residues. V was trimmed by 0 bases and J by 1 base, leaving 8 bases between them.

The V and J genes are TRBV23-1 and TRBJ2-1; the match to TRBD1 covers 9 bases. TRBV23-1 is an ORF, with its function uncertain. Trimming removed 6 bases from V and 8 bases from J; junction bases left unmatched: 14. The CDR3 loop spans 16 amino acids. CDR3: CASSPLPGQGADEQFF. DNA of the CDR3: TGCGCCAGCAGCCCGCTTCCGGGACAGGGAGCGGATGAGCAGTTCTTC.